This T cell receptor beta chain came from a study of immune characteristics of hereditary and idiopathic chronic pancreatitis. About the investigation overall: Local pancreatic immune cells and TCRbeta repertoires were profiled in hereditary and idiopathic chronic pancreatitis and were compared with control organ donor pancreases. TCRbeta sequencing covered 5 control pancreases, under ten hereditary chronic pancreatitis pancreases and roughly six idiopathic chronic pancreatitis pancreases. The gDNA-based approach was selected because minimal in vitro experimental manipulation of pancreas-infiltrating T cells was involved. The paper as a whole reports these results and caveats: Hereditary and idiopathic chronic pancreatitis differed in Vbeta-Jbeta gene family usage, including TRBV10, TRBV19, TRBV23 and TRBV5. Among around 13 chronic pancreatitis patients, a positive correlation was found between numbers of productive TCR rearrangements and disease severity scores. Chronic pancreatitis caused by alcohol use was not included in the study. Because patient tissue could be obtained only at the time of TPIAT, differences in disease duration may have affected the immune findings. Compared with controls, both chronic pancreatitis groups had significantly higher TCRbeta repertoire diversity and lower clonality.

The receptor library was made with the immunoSEQ multiplex PCR assay. The TCRbeta CDR3 region and adjacent sequences were amplified and sequenced from pancreatic genomic DNA. The paper's data handling went like this. Repertoire diversity was measured as a mean normalized Shannon-Wiener index, alongside productive clonality and productive rearrangement counts. Control and chronic pancreatitis repertoire metrics were compared with the nonparametric Mann-Whitney U test. A clonotype counted as shared when its CDR3beta sequence had identical amino acid composition and length across subjects. TCRdb carries this immuneACCESS record with in-frame sequences only. Its versions omit some clonotypes, under half of them owing to an unresolved V gene in the studies checked, with the rest unexplained. The V and J calls and clone size are taken from that table; D and trimming were inferred from the DNA. The table for this sample lists a few thousand clones; roughly 68% of them were counted only once. The top ten clones comprise roughly 7.3% of the sample.

This clone was counted only a few times. Its antigen specificity is not known. One base away there is no much larger clone; base qualities are not given. Pancreas tissue with chronic pancreatitis was obtained from patients having total pancreatectomy with islet autotransplantation (TPIAT). No known history of diabetes was present in the included chronic pancreatitis patients. Genomic DNA was extracted directly from bulk pancreas tissue, without T cell sorting, for TCRbeta sequencing. At two US centers, pancreas tissues from patients and organ donors were collected on a consecutive basis. CDR1 and CDR2 are drawn from the germline V gene: SGHVS, FNYEAQ. The CDR3 covers 15 residues, taking in both the cysteine and the phenylalanine. CDR3 DNA only is kept here, 45 bases in frame from base 1. V and J lose 5 bases and 3 bases, and a span of 16 bases separates them.

The sequenced sample consisted of pancreas tissue with hereditary chronic pancreatitis. The clonotype was recovered from a human donor with chronic pancreatitis. Rearrangement joined TRBV7-6 to TRBJ2-5; the D gene is perhaps TRBD1, from 5 matching bases. The DNA reads TGTGCCAGCAGCCGGAGCCAGGGTACGGAAGAGACCCAGTACTTC. Its translation reads: CASSRSQGTEETQYF.